Sequencing of this TCR beta chain was carried out in a study of blood T cell repertoires in COVID-19. Study information: T cells, B-cell-depleted T cells, or PBMCs supplied cDNA or gDNA.

The CDR3 has 15 amino acids. V shed 0 bases and J 2 bases; nucleotides not matched to a gene: 4. From germline, CDR1 is SGHRS and CDR2 YFSETQ. Authors' methods: Estimates of nucleated cell counts were drawn from the amplification of reference gene primers. Measured with immunoSEQ multiplex PCR; TCRdb has only the in-frame clones, and not every one. V, J and clone size reflect that table, while D and trimming were determined from the DNA. The sample holds 13,000 or so clones, approximately 86% seen once. V usage is TRBV5-1 and J usage is TRBJ2-7, with 8 bases that match TRBD2. Sequenced sample: peripheral blood. The TCR comes from a man older than 75 with acute or convalescent COVID-19. The CDR3 bases are TGCGCCAGCAGCTTGGAGGCGGGAGGTACCTACGAGCAGTACTTC. Translated: CASSLEAGGTYEQYF.